This TCR beta chain is from a study of identical twins. Every one of the donors was a healthy Caucasian. Each CDR3 protein gets one entry after TCRdb re-called the 5' RACE reads with MiXCR. The sample yields 400,000 or so distinct CDR3 sequences, 9% to 10% seen once. Study-wide findings and caveats: The conclusions drew on cross-sectional statistical analysis instead of tracking the same donors. Invariant MAIT and iNKT cells could partly confound zero-insertion analyses. Abundant cord blood beta clonotypes carried fewer insertions; memory repertoires showed none.

This clonotype appeared a few times. No antigen is known for it. Sequencing was done on a sample of naive T cells sorted from blood. The origin of this receptor is a woman between 45 and 60 years old in good health.

CDR3 region: CASSLERTGRTEAFF. CDR3 in DNA: TGTGCCAGCAGCTTAGAGAGGACAGGGAGAACTGAAGCTTTCTTT. The chain couples TRBV7-8 to TRBJ1-1; 8 positions agree with TRBD1. Germline V lookup: CDR1 SGHVS, CDR2 FQNEAQ. V lost 1 base to trimming and J lost 5 bases; unmatched junction nucleotides: 6. The CDR3 contains 15 residues.